This T cell receptor (beta chain) comes out of a study of CD8 T cells in ankylosing spondylitis (dated by TCRdb to about 2017). Study-wide context: To find TCR variants linked to disease, the study profiled T cell receptor beta repertoires in ankylosing spondylitis patients and healthy donors. The whole study cohort included 85 to 120 healthy donors and over 20 ankylosing spondylitis patients. Samples of peripheral blood were taken, and for ankylosing spondylitis patients, synovial fluid was collected as well. Paper-wide results and their limitations: Some motif variants had previously been reported in the synovial fluid and blood of reactive arthritis patients, which suggests shared mechanisms of disease initiation. A TCR beta motif of 7 or 8 highly homologous amino acid variants appeared characteristic of blood from ankylosing spondylitis patients. The disease-linked clones were reported to be significantly enriched in matched synovial fluid samples from ankylosing spondylitis patients. The disease-linked clones had a CD8+ phenotype and were found at relatively low frequencies in peripheral blood.

There are 16 amino acids in the CDR3, from cysteine to phenylalanine inclusive. Of all the DNA, just the CDR3 is kept, 48 bases in frame from base 1. Trimming takes 3 bases from V and 2 bases from J, and the germline ends sit 15 bases apart. The germline V gene sets CDR1 to SGHVS and CDR2 to FQNEAQ. For sequencing, an Illumina HiSeq 2500 was employed. Quantitative 5'-RACE with molecular barcodes was the method used to prepare the TCR beta libraries. The authors' pipeline ran thus. Disease-linked TCR variants were identified with a new computational method built on a probabilistic model of VDJ rearrangement. TCRdb applied fastp at Q25 and MiXCR to the public reads, then kept only in-frame beta chains. Each CDR3 protein appears once, grouped with its most common genes and DNA. These V and J calls derive from TCRdb rather than the authors' analysis. This sample lists roughly 370,000 distinct CDR3 sequences; 20% to 25% were detected once. Of the sample, about 17% is held by the ten largest clones.

This clonotype was counted between two and nine times. Which antigen it targets is not known. No base quality values were provided; no much bigger clone lies one nucleotide off. This TCR derives from a male donor with ankylosing spondylitis. The chain uses TRBV7-8 and TRBJ2-3; the D gene cannot be named for sure. Sequencing was performed on blood, either unsorted or a sorted T cell fraction (not recorded which). The DNA sequence is TGTGCCAGCAGCTTCGGCACCTATTTATCCACAGATACGCAGTATTTT. The resulting protein is CASSFGTYLSTDTQYF.